A single sample gave rise to the 27 T cell receptor beta chains below, sequenced in a study of blood T cell repertoires in COVID-19. Generated by immunoSEQ multiplex PCR, the TCRdb table keeps only in-frame clones and is missing some. The sample lists fewer than 250,000 clones; roughly 85% were seen once. The specimen was peripheral blood. These receptors were obtained from an older woman with active or convalescent COVID-19.

The chain combines TRBV19 with TRBJ1-1; tentative D call: TRBD1 (5 bases). V dropped 5 bases and J dropped 0 bases, with 13 bases sitting between them. The length of the CDR3 is 15 residues. From germline, CDR1 is LNHDA and CDR2 SQIVND (reference sequence). This chain's CDR3 is CASSRDWWMNTEAFF. CDR3 sequence (DNA): TGTGCCAGTAGTCGGGACTGGTGGATGAACACTGAAGCTTTCTTT.

This rearrangement joins TRBV6-6 to TRBJ2-3; 10 bases are shared with TRBD2. Losses at the gene ends were 5 bases for V and 4 bases for J; bases not matched to a gene: 0. Germline-derived CDR1 and CDR2 are MNHNY and SVGAGI (reference sequence). The CDR3 length is 13 residues. CDR3 nucleotides: TGTGCCAGCAGTGGACTAGCGGCAGATACGCAGTATTTT. The encoded protein is CASSGLAADTQYF.

The rearrangement joins TRBV19 to TRBJ1-5; D gene ambiguous. CDR1 and CDR2 (germline): LNHDA, SQIVND (reference sequence). Trimming took 3 bases from V and 1 from J, leaving 19 bases between them. This CDR3 is built from 18 residues. CDR3 sequence (DNA): TGTGCCAGTAGTATGTTCGGTGCCCGGGATTCGAGCAATCAGCCCCAGCATTTT. It yields the protein CASSMFGARDSSNQPQHF.

This clone was counted a single time. V and J are TRBV3-1 (or the pseudogene TRBV3-2) and TRBJ2-1; possible D gene TRBD1, 6 bases. Trimming left V 2 bases short and J 3 bases short, with 11 bases between. This CDR3 spans 15 amino acids. From germline, CDR1 is LGHDT and CDR2 YNNKEL (reference sequence). CDR3 sequence: CASSQTGWDYNEQFF. The CDR3 nucleotides are TGTGCCAGCAGCCAAACAGGGTGGGACTACAATGAGCAGTTCTTC.

This chain links TRBV27 with TRBJ2-7; 13 bases agree with TRBD2. This CDR3 region has 16 residues. CDR1 MNHEY and CDR2 SMNVEV come from the germline V gene (reference sequence). Losses at the gene ends were 5 bases for V and 2 bases for J; bases not matched to a gene: 6. The chain's CDR3 is CASSQGLAGPPYEQYF. In nucleotides, the CDR3 is TGTGCCAGCAGTCAGGGACTAGCGGGGCCTCCCTACGAGCAGTACTTC.

Written as DNA, the CDR3 is TGTGCCAGCAGCGGGGACAATAGCCGGGGGGTCTACGAGCAGTACTTC. Its translation is CASSGDNSRGVYEQYF. The V and J genes are TRBV9 and TRBJ2-7; D is possibly TRBD2 (7 bases). V lost 3 bases and J 3 bases, leaving 19 bases between the germline ends. The germline CDR1 and CDR2 sequences are SGDLS and YYNGEE. The CDR3 is made up of 16 amino acids.

The CDR3 region has the DNA TGTGCCACCAAACGGGCTAGCGGTGGAGGTAATGAGCAGTTCTTC. Translation gives CATKRASGGGNEQFF. This chain uses TRBV19 with TRBJ2-1; 7 bases agree with TRBD2. This CDR3 has 15 amino acids. Trimming cost V 10 bases and J 7 bases; bases outside gene matches: 16. CDR1 is LNHDA, CDR2 SQIVND, per germline (reference sequence).

The chain recombines TRBV6-5 with TRBJ1-1; D ambiguous. V shed 5 bases and J shed 3 bases, with 10 bases lying between them. The CDR3 is 13 residues long. Germline loops: CDR1 MNHEY, CDR2 SVGAGI. DNA of the CDR3: TGTGCCAGCAGTCTCCGACGGGACACTGAAGCTTTCTTT. Translation: CASSLRRDTEAFF.

The V and J genes are TRBV27 and TRBJ1-1; possibly TRBD1 for D (6 bases). This CDR3 has 14 amino acids. V was cut by 5 bases and J by 3 bases, with 13 bases left in between. From germline, CDR1 is MNHEY and CDR2 SMNVEV (reference sequence). Here the CDR3 DNA reads TGTGCCAGCAGTATCAGGGGAGGGGACACTGAAGCTTTCTTT. As protein: CASSIRGGDTEAFF.

This chain connects TRBV6-2 or TRBV6-3 to TRBJ1-5; D uncertain. The CDR3 loop spans 16 amino acids. In germline, CDR1 is MNHEY, CDR2 SVGEGT. V dropped 1 base and J dropped 5 bases, with 15 bases sitting between them. CDR3 amino acids: CASSYWPGRVDQPQHF. As DNA, the CDR3 is TGTGCCAGCAGTTACTGGCCGGGGAGGGTGGATCAGCCCCAGCATTTT.

This chain links TRBV19 with TRBJ2-3; 9 bases are a match to TRBD2. The trim removed 4 bases at V and 0 bases at J, leaving 5 bases unmatched. The CDR3 extends over 16 amino acids. CDR1 and CDR2 (germline): LNHDA, SQIVND (reference sequence). In DNA, the CDR3 is TGTGCCAGTAGTACCCGACTAGCGGCTAGCACAGATACGCAGTATTTT. Protein product: CASSTRLAASTDTQYF.

V is TRBV6-2 or TRBV6-3 and J is TRBJ1-1; tentative D call: TRBD1 (6 bases). This CDR3 spans 14 amino acids. Between the trimmed V and J ends, which lost 6 bases and 8 bases, there was a span of 19 bases. CDR1 and CDR2 (germline): MNHEY, SVGEGT. CDR3 residues: CASSGQGGDSEAFF. The CDR3 DNA is TGTGCCAGCAGCGGCCAAGGGGGGGACTCGGAAGCTTTCTTT.

In this sample, this clone turned up once. DNA for the CDR3: TGTGCCATCAAACCGGGACTAGCGGGAGATGGAAACTCCTACAATGAGCAGTTCTTC. Its protein is CAIKPGLAGDGNSYNEQFF. V and J are TRBV10-3 and TRBJ2-1, with 14 bases lining up with TRBD2. V trimming: 7 bases; J trimming: 0 bases; junction bases outside the gene matches: 11. The germline V gene has CDR1 ENHRY and CDR2 SYGVKD. The CDR3 length is 19 residues.

The V call is TRBV6-5, the J call TRBJ2-3; 8 bases fit TRBD2. Trimming at V came to 5 bases and at J to 4 bases, leaving 2 bases not matched to a gene. The CDR3 has 13 amino acids. Germline CDR1 reads MNHEY; CDR2 reads SVGAGI. Here the CDR3 DNA reads TGTGCCAGCAGTCCGACTAGCGCAGATACGCAGTATTTT. Translating gives CASSPTSADTQYF.

V usage is TRBV6-6 and J usage is TRBJ2-1, with D perhaps matching TRBD2 (5 bases). The germline V gene has CDR1 MNHNY and CDR2 SVGAGI (reference sequence). The CDR3 totals 14 residues. V dropped 6 bases and J dropped 0 bases, with 9 bases sitting between them. The CDR3 sequence: CASRERSSYNEQFF. The CDR3 nucleotides are TGTGCCAGCAGAGAGCGGAGCTCCTACAATGAGCAGTTCTTC.

This chain uses TRBV7-9 with TRBJ2-3, with no clear D. The germline V and J ends were trimmed by 0 bases and 2 bases, with 6 bases remaining between them. Germline values: CDR1 SEHNR, CDR2 FQNEAQ (reference sequence). The CDR3 totals 14 residues. CDR3 loop: CASSLAIPTDTQYF. DNA of the CDR3: TGTGCCAGCAGCTTAGCCATCCCCACAGATACGCAGTATTTT.

This clone was picked up one time. The chain employs TRBV29-1 and TRBJ2-1; TRBD2 matches 14 bases. The germline CDR1 and CDR2 sequences are SQVTM and ANQGSEA. V trimming: 4 bases; J trimming: 0 bases; junction bases outside the gene matches: 5. CDR3 length equals 17 residues. The CDR3 protein is CSVGGTSGRPSYNEQFF. For the CDR3, the DNA is TGCAGCGTTGGAGGGACTAGCGGGAGACCCTCCTACAATGAGCAGTTCTTC.

The chain is built from TRBV5-1 and TRBJ2-1; 8 bases line up with TRBD2. Germline CDR1 SGHRS, CDR2 YFSETQ. CDR3 length equals 17 residues. After removal of 1 base from V and 8 bases from J, the junction contained 14 bases not matched to a gene. CDR3 loop: CASSLTLAGTAPDEQFF. The CDR3 DNA reads TGCGCCAGCAGCTTGACGTTAGCGGGAACCGCCCCGGATGAGCAGTTCTTC. Based on the CDR3 plus reference TRBV5-1 and TRBJ2-1, the full variable domain is KAGVTQTPRYLIKTRGQQVTLSCSPISGHRSVSWYQQTPGQGLQFLFEYFSETQRNKGNFPGRFSGRQFSNSRSEMNVSTLELGDSALYLCASSLTLAGTAPDEQFFGPGTRLTVL.

The V and J genes are TRBV7-6 and TRBJ1-2, with 7 bases that match TRBD1. Trimming at V came to 5 bases and at J to 6 bases, leaving 6 bases not matched to a gene. Germline V lookup: CDR1 SGHVS, CDR2 FNYEAQ. The CDR3 has 13 amino acids. In DNA, the CDR3 is TGTGCCAGCAGCCCCGGACAGGAACATGGCTACACCTTC. It translates to CASSPGQEHGYTF.

V gene TRBV5-1 combines with J gene TRBJ2-7; maybe TRBD2 (6 bases). V was cut by 0 bases and J by 6 bases, with 16 bases left in between. The CDR3 length is 15 residues. The V gene's germline CDR1 is SGHRS and CDR2 YFSETQ. Here the CDR3 reads CASSLDQRAPGEQYF. The CDR3 DNA sequence: TGCGCCAGCAGCTTGGACCAGCGGGCCCCCGGCGAGCAGTACTTC.

This chain connects TRBV3-1 (or the pseudogene TRBV3-2) to TRBJ2-3; weak D call: TRBD2 (7 bases). The CDR3 is made up of 13 amino acids. The V gene's germline CDR1 is LGHDT and CDR2 YNNKEL (reference sequence). Trimming removed 7 bases from V and 6 bases from J, with 14 bases in between. As DNA, the CDR3 is TGTGCCAGCAATAGGGGGGGCCCCGATACGCAGTATTTT. This gives the protein CASNRGGPDTQYF.

This chain connects TRBV30 to TRBJ2-1, with D unresolved. V shed 2 bases and J shed 4 bases, with 12 bases lying between them. Germline CDR1 reads GTSNPN; CDR2 reads SVGIG (reference sequence). CDR3 length equals 14 residues. The DNA of the CDR3 is TGTGCCTGGAGTCCCTCAGTTTCATACAATGAGCAGTTCTTC. Encoded protein: CAWSPSVSYNEQFF.

V gene TRBV3-1 (or the pseudogene TRBV3-2) combines with J gene TRBJ2-6; 11 bases are a match to TRBD2. This CDR3 is built from 17 residues. V dropped 4 bases and J dropped 2; count of bases not matched to a gene: 4. Germline-derived CDR1 and CDR2 are LGHDT and YNNKEL (reference sequence). Here the CDR3 reads CASSRLAGGPGANVLTF. The CDR3 DNA sequence: TGTGCCAGCAGCCGATTAGCGGGAGGGCCTGGGGCCAACGTCCTGACTTTC.

The CDR3 nucleotides read TGTGCCAGCAGCTTATTCGACAGTCTCGGCACTGAAGCTTTCTTT. Translated: CASSLFDSLGTEAFF. V gene TRBV7-9 combines with J gene TRBJ1-1; D may be TRBD1 (5 bases). The CDR3 length is 15 residues. Trimming took 2 bases from V and 4 from J, leaving 14 bases between them. The V gene's germline CDR1 is SEHNR and CDR2 FQNEAQ (reference sequence).

This clone occurred a few times. The chain recombines TRBV27 with TRBJ2-7, with D perhaps TRBD1 (5 bases). In germline, CDR1 is MNHEY, CDR2 SMNVEV (reference sequence). V gave up 7 bases and J gave up 0 bases, with 19 bases separating them. CDR3 length equals 16 residues. The CDR3 is CASTSTASTASYEQYF. As DNA, the CDR3 is TGTGCCAGCACCTCGACAGCTTCAACTGCCTCCTACGAGCAGTACTTC.

The V call is TRBV19, the J call TRBJ2-5; 7 bases agree with TRBD1. Germline CDR1 is LNHDA and CDR2 is SQIVND (reference sequence). V lost 10 bases and J lost 5; bases outside the gene matches: 13. CDR3 length equals 14 residues. The DNA for the CDR3 is TGTGCCACCCGTACCCGACAGGGCGGGGAGACCCAGTACTTC. This sequence encodes CATRTRQGGETQYF.

The chain joins TRBV5-5 to TRBJ2-3; 7 bases align to TRBD2. V lost 3 bases, J lost 7 bases, and 5 bases stayed unmatched. The germline V gene encodes CDR1 SGHKS and CDR2 YYEKEE (reference sequence). This CDR3 contains 13 residues. CDR3 sequence reads: CASSSTSAHTQYF. CDR3 DNA sequence: TGTGCCAGCAGCTCCACTAGCGCTCATACGCAGTATTTT.